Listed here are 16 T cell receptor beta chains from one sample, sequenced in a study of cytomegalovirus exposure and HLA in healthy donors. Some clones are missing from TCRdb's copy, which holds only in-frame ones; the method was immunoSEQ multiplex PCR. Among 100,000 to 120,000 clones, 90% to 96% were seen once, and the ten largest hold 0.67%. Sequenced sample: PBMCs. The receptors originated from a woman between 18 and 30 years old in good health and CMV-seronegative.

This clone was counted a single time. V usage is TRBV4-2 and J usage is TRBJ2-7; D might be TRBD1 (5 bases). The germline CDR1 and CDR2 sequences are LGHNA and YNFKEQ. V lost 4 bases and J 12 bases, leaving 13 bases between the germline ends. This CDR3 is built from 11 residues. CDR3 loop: CASSREGVRYF. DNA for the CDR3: TGTGCCAGCAGCCGAGAAGGGGTAAGGTACTTC.

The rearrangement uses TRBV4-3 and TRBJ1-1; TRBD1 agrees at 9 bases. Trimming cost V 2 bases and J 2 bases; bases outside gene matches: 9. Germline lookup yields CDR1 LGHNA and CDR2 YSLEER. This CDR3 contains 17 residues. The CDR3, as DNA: TGCGCCAGCAGCCAATCAACAGGGGGCCGGGGAAACACTGAAGCTTTCTTT. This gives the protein CASSQSTGGRGNTEAFF.

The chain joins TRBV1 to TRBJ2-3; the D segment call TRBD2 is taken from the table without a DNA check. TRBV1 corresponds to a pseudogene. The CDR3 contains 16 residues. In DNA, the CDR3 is TGCACCAGCAGCCCTTCCGACCGACTAGGGGCAGATACGCAGTATTTT. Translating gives CTSSPSDRLGADTQYF.

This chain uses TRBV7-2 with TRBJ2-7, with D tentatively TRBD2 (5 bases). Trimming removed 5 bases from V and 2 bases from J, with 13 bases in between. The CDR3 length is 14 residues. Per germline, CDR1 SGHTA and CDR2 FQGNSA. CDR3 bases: TGTGCCAGCAGCCACCCCCCGGGGACCTACGAGCAGTACTTC. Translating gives CASSHPPGTYEQYF.

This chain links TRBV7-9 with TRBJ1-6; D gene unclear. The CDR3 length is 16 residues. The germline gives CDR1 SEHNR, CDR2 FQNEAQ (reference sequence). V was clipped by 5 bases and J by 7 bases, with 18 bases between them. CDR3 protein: CASSPVEGTGNSPLHF. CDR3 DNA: TGTGCCAGCAGCCCTGTGGAAGGAACGGGGAATTCACCCCTCCACTTT.

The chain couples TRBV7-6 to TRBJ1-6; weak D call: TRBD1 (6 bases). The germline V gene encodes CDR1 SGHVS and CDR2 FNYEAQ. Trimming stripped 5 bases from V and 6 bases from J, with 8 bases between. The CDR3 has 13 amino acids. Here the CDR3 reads CASSPDSNSPLHF. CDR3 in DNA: TGTGCCAGCAGCCCGGACAGTAATTCACCCCTCCACTTT.

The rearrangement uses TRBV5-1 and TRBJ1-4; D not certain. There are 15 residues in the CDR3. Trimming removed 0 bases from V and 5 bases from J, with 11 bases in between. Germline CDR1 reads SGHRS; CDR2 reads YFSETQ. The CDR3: CASSLGAVANEKLFF. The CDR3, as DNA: TGCGCCAGCAGCTTGGGGGCAGTCGCAAATGAAAAACTGTTTTTT.

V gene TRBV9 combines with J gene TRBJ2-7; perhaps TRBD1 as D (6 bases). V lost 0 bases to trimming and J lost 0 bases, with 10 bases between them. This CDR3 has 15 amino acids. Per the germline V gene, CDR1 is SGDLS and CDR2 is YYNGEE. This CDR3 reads CASSVGQGNSYEQYF. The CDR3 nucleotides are TGTGCCAGCAGCGTAGGTCAGGGGAACTCCTACGAGCAGTACTTC.

As DNA, the CDR3 is TGTGCCAGCAGTTCCCTCAACAGGGACACCGGGGAGCTGTTTTTT. Its translation is CASSSLNRDTGELFF. The V gene is TRBV28, the J gene TRBJ2-2, with D possibly matching TRBD1 (6 bases). The CDR3 has 15 residues. V lost 4 bases and J lost 3, with 12 bases in between. Looked up from germline, CDR1 is MDHEN and CDR2 is SYDVKM.

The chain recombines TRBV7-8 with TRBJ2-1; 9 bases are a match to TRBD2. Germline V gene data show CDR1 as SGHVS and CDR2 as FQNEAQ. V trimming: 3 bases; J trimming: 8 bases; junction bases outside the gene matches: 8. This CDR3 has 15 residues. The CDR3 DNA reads TGTGCCAGCAGCTTCGGGACTAGCTCCCTCCATGAGCAGTTCTTC. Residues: CASSFGTSSLHEQFF. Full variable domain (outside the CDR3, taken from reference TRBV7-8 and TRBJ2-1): GAGVSQSPRYKVAKRGQDVALRCDPISGHVSLFWYQQALGQGPEFLTYFQNEAQLDKSGLPSDRFFAERPEGSVSTLKIQRTQQEDSAVYLCASSFGTSSLHEQFFGPGTRLTVL.

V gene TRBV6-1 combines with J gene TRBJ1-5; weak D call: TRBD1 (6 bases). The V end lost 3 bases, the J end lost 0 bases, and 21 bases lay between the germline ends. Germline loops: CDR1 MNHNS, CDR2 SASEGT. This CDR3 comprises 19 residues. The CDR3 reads CASSDGQGTTIFSNQPQHF. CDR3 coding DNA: TGTGCCAGCAGTGATGGCCAGGGGACCACTATTTTTAGCAATCAGCCCCAGCATTTT.

CDR3 coding DNA: TGTGCCAGCAGCCCGAATGGCAGGCTTTACACCTTC. Its protein product is CASSPNGRLYTF. V is TRBV7-2 and J is TRBJ1-2; D gene uncertain. The germline CDR1 and CDR2 sequences are SGHTA and FQGNSA. V lost 5 bases to trimming and J lost 11 bases, with 15 bases between them. This CDR3 comprises 12 residues.

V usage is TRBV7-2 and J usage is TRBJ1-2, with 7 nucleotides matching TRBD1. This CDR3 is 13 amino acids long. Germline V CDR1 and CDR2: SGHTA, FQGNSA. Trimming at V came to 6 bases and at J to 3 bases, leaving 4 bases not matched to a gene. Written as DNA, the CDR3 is TGTGCCAGCAGTCCTACAGGGGACTATGGCTACACCTTC. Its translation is CASSPTGDYGYTF. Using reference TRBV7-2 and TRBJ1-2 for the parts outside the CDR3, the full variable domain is GAGVSQSPSNKVTEKGKDVELRCDPISGHTALYWYRQSLGQGLEFLIYFQGNSAPDKSGLPSDRFSAERTGGSVSTLTIQRTQQEDSAVYLCASSPTGDYGYTFGSGTRLTVV.

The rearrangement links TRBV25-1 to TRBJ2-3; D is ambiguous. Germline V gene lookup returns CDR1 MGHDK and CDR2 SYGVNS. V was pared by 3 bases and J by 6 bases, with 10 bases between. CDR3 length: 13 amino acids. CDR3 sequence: CASSDPLSDTQYF. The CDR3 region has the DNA TGTGCCAGCAGTGACCCCCTCTCCGATACGCAGTATTTT.

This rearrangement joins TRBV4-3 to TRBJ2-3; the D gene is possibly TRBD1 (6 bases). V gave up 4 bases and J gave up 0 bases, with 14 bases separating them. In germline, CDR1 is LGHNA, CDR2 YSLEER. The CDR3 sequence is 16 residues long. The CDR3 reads CASSPDRRSSTDTQYF. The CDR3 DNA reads TGCGCCAGCAGCCCAGACAGGCGCTCTAGCACAGATACGCAGTATTTT.

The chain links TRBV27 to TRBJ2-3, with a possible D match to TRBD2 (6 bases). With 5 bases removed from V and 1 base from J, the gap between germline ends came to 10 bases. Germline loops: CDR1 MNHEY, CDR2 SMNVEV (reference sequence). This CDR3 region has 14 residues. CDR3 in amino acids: CASSPTRRTDTQYF. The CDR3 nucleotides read TGTGCCAGCAGTCCGACTAGACGCACAGATACGCAGTATTTT.